A single sample gave rise to the 2 T cell receptor beta chains below, sequenced in a study of blood T cell repertoires in COVID-19. Data came from immunoSEQ multiplex PCR; TCRdb stores just in-frame clones and leaves some out. The sample has fewer than 50,000 clones; about 85% are singletons. The sequenced material came from peripheral blood. Receptor source: a man aged 50 or older with active COVID-19.

The CDR3 here is CASSDPGTATGELFF. DNA for the CDR3: TGTGCCAGCAGTGACCCCGGGACAGCCACCGGGGAGCTGTTTTTT. The chain combines TRBV6-1 with TRBJ2-2, with 7 bases identical to TRBD1. CDR3 length equals 15 residues. The germline V gene encodes CDR1 MNHNS and CDR2 SASEGT. V was pared by 3 bases and J by 4 bases, with 5 bases of the junction left unmatched.

The chain recombines TRBV5-1 with TRBJ2-2; TRBD2 agrees at 7 bases. Per the germline V gene, CDR1 is SGHRS and CDR2 is YFSETQ. Trimming took 3 bases from V and 0 from J; bases not matched to a gene: 5. The CDR3 has 16 residues. The CDR3: CASSSNGLANTGELFF. DNA of the CDR3: TGCGCCAGCAGCTCGAACGGACTAGCGAACACCGGGGAGCTGTTTTTT. Together with reference TRBV5-1 and TRBJ2-2, the CDR3 gives the full variable domain: KAGVTQTPRYLIKTRGQQVTLSCSPISGHRSVSWYQQTPGQGLQFLFEYFSETQRNKGNFPGRFSGRQFSNSRSEMNVSTLELGDSALYLCASSSNGLANTGELFFGEGSRLTVL.